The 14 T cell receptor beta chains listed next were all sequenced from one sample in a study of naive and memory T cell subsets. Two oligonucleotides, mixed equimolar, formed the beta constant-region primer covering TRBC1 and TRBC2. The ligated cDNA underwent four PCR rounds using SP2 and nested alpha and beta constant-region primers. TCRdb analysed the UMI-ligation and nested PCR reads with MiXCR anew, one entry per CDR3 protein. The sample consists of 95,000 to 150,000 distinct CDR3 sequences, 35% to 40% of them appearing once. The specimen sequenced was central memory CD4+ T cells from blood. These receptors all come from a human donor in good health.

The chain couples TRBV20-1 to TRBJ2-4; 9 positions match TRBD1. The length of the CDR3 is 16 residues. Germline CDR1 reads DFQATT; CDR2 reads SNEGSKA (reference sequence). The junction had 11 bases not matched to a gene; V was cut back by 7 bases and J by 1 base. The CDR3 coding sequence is TGCAGTGTGGCCAACAGGGGGCGCGTGGCCAAAAACATTCAGTACTTC. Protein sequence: CSVANRGRVAKNIQYF.

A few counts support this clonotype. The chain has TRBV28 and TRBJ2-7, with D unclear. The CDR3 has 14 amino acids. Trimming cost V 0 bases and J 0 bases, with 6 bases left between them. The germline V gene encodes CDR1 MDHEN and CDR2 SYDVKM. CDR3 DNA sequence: TGTGCCAGCAGTTTATGGGAGAGCTCCTACGAGCAGTACTTC. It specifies CASSLWESSYEQYF. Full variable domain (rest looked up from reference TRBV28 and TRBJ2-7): DVKVTQSSRYLVKRTGEKVFLECVQDMDHENMFWYRQDPGLGLRLIYFSYDVKMKEKGDIPEGYSVSREKKERFSLILESASTNQTSMYLCASSLWESSYEQYFGPGTRLTVT.

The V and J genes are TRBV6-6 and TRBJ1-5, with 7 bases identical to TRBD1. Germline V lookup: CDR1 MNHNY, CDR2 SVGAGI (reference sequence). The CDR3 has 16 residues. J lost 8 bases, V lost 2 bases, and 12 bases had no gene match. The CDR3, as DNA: TGTGCCAGCAGTTACGACAGGGCCTCTAGTCTCGAGCCCCAGCATTTT. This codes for CASSYDRASSLEPQHF.

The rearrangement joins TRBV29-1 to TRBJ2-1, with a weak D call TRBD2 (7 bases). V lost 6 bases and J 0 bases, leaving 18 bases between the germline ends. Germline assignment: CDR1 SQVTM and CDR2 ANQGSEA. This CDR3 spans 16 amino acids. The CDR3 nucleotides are TGCAGCGTCGGGACCCAAGCGGGACACTCCTACAATGAGCAGTTCTTC. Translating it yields CSVGTQAGHSYNEQFF.

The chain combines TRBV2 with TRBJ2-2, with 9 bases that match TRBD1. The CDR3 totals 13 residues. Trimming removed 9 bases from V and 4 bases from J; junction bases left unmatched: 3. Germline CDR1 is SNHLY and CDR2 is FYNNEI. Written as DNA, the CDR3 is TGTGCCAGTGGACAGGGGTCCACCGGGGAGCTGTTTTTT. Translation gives CASGQGSTGELFF.

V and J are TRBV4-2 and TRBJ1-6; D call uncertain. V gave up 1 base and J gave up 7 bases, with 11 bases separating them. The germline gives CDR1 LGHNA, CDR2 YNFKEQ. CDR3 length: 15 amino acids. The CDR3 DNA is TGTGCCAGCAGCCAAGTGTCCGGAGAGAATTCACCCCTCCACTTT. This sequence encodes CASSQVSGENSPLHF.

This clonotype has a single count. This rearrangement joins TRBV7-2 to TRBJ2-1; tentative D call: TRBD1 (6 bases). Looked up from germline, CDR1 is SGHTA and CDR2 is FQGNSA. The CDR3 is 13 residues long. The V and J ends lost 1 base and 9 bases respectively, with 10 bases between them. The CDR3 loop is CASSLDLGGEQFF. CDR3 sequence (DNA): TGTGCCAGCAGCTTAGACTTAGGGGGTGAGCAGTTCTTC.

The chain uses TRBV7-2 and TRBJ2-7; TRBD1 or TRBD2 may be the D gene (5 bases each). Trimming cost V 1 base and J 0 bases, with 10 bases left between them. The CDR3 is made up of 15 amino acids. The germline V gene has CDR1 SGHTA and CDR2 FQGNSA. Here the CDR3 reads CASSLGSGTSYEQYF. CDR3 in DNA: TGTGCCAGCAGCTTAGGTTCGGGGACCTCCTACGAGCAGTACTTC.

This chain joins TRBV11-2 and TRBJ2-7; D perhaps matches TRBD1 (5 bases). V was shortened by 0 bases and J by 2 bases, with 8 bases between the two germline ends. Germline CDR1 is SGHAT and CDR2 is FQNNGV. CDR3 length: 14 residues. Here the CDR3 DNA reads TGTGCCAGCAGCTTAGATTCAGGGACCTACGAGCAGTACTTC. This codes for CASSLDSGTYEQYF. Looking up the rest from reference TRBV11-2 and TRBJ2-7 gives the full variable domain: EAGVAQSPRYKIIEKRQSVAFWCNPISGHATLYWYQQILGQGPKLLIQFQNNGVVDDSQLPKDRFSAERLKGVDSTLKIQPAKLEDSAVYLCASSLDSGTYEQYFGPGTRLTVT.

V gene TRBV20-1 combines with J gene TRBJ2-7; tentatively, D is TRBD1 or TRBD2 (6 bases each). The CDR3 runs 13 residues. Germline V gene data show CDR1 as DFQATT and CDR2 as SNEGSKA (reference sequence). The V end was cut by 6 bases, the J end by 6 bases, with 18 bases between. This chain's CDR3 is CSATGGILSEQYF. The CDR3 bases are TGCAGTGCCACCGGGGGCATTCTGTCCGAGCAGTACTTC.

The CDR3 region has the DNA TGTGCCAGCACTTCGGGGGGATCGTCTAATTCACCCCTCCACTTT. Amino acids: CASTSGGSSNSPLHF. The V and J genes are TRBV6-1 and TRBJ1-6; the D gene is possibly TRBD1 (5 bases). Deletions cut 7 bases from V and 6 bases from J, with 16 bases between. The CDR3 extends over 15 amino acids. The germline CDR1 and CDR2 sequences are MNHNS and SASEGT.

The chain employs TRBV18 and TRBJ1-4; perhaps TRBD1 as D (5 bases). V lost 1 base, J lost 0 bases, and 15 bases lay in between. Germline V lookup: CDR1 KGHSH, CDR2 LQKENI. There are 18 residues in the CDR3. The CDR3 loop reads CASSPLMRGRATNEKLFF. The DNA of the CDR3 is TGTGCCAGCTCACCACTCATGAGGGGAAGGGCAACTAATGAAAAACTGTTTTTT.

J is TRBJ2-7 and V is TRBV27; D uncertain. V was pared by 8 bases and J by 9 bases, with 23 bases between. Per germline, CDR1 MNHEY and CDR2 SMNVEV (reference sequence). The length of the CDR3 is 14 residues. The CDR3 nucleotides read TGTGCCAGCGCCTCCCCCTCGGGCGGTCCTGGGCAGTACTTC. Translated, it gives CASASPSGGPGQYF.

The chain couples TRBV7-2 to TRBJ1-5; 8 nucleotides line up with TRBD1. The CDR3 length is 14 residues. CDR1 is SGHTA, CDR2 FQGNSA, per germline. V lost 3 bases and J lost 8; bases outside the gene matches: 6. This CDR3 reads CASSLGPGGEPQHF. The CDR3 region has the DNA TGTGCCAGCAGCTTGGGTCCAGGGGGCGAGCCCCAGCATTTT.